The 17 T cell receptor beta chains below come from one sample, sequenced in a study of response to subunit inactivated influenza vaccine. A single record per CDR3 protein comes from TCRdb applying MiXCR to the RT-PCR reads. Altogether roughly 760,000 distinct CDR3 sequences are present, over 20% being singletons, with the ten largest covering roughly a tenth. The starting material was PBMCs from blood, obtained more than 4 days after vaccination. The receptors originated from a man aged 50 or older who received an inactivated influenza vaccine.

The CDR3 spells CSASLPDSFRYEQYF. The CDR3 DNA reads TGCAGTGCTAGCCTTCCTGACTCCTTTCGCTACGAGCAGTACTTC. V usage is TRBV20-1 and J usage is TRBJ2-7; D unresolved. CDR3 length: 15 residues. V gave up 3 bases and J gave up 3 bases, with 18 bases separating them. Germline V gives CDR1 DFQATT, CDR2 SNEGSKA (reference sequence).

The CDR3 DNA reads TGTGCCAGCAGGCTCAGGGGGGGAACCCAGTACTTC. Protein: CASRLRGGTQYF. This chain links TRBV2 with TRBJ2-5, with D perhaps matching TRBD1 or TRBD2 (7 bases each). Germline lookup yields CDR1 SNHLY and CDR2 FYNNEI. V dropped 6 bases and J dropped 8 bases, with 13 bases sitting between them. There are 12 residues in the CDR3.

This chain uses TRBV4-2 with TRBJ2-5; 9 bases fit TRBD1. The CDR3 length is 14 residues. The ends lost 4 bases at V and 3 bases at J; junction bases unmatched: 3. CDR1 is LGHNA, CDR2 YNFKEQ, per germline. The CDR3 is CASSRTGEEETQYF. As DNA, the CDR3 is TGTGCCAGCAGCCGGACAGGGGAGGAAGAGACCCAGTACTTC.

At least ten counts were recorded for this clonotype. The V gene is TRBV5-6, the J gene TRBJ2-7; TRBD1 aligns across 10 bases. The CDR3 totals 14 residues. J gave up 2 bases and V 4 bases, and 3 bases lay outside the gene matches. Germline loops: CDR1 SGHDT, CDR2 YYEEEE. CDR3 nucleotide sequence: TGTGCCAGCAGCATAGGACAGGGGGCCTACGAGCAGTACTTC. Its protein product is CASSIGQGAYEQYF. The entire variable domain, with the rest obtained from reference TRBV5-6 and TRBJ2-7, is as follows: DAGVTQSPTHLIKTRGQQVTLRCSPKSGHDTVSWYQQALGQGPQFIFQYYEEEERQRGNFPDRFSGHQFPNYSSELNVNALLLGDSALYLCASSIGQGAYEQYFGPGTRLTVT.

The chain recombines TRBV28 with TRBJ2-5, with D tentatively TRBD1 or TRBD2 (5 bases each). V was pared by 2 bases and J by 1 base, with 14 bases between. This CDR3 comprises 16 residues. Germline V lookup: CDR1 MDHEN, CDR2 SYDVKM. The DNA for the CDR3 is TGTGCCAGCAGTTTAAGTGGGGGACGGAGCCAAGAGACCCAGTACTTC. This gives the protein CASSLSGGRSQETQYF.

At least ten counts were recorded for this clonotype. This chain joins TRBV12-3 or TRBV12-4 and TRBJ1-4; 9 nucleotides match TRBD1. Trimming cost V 7 bases and J 7 bases; bases outside gene matches: 4. The CDR3 is 13 residues long. The CDR3 DNA sequence: TGTGCCAGCAAACAGGGGGCAGGTGAAAAACTGTTTTTT. Protein: CASKQGAGEKLFF.

The chain recombines TRBV7-7 with TRBJ2-7; D is undetermined. Germline assignment: CDR1 SSHAT and CDR2 FNYEAQ (reference sequence). The CDR3 sequence is 14 residues long. V shed 2 bases and J shed 4 bases, with 12 bases lying between them. In DNA, the CDR3 is TGTGCCAGCAGCTTACAGCCGGGCTCTTACGAGCAGTACTTC. Translation: CASSLQPGSYEQYF.

The chain links TRBV4-3 to TRBJ2-3; 13 nucleotides line up with TRBD2. V shed 0 bases and J 4 bases; nucleotides not matched to a gene: 10. The CDR3 covers 19 residues. Germline-derived CDR1 and CDR2 are LGHNA and YSLEER. CDR3 sequence: CASSQDPGTSGRVPDTQYF. The CDR3, as DNA: TGCGCCAGCAGCCAAGATCCAGGAACTAGCGGGAGGGTTCCAGATACGCAGTATTTT.

This rearrangement joins TRBV10-1 to TRBJ2-1; weak D call: TRBD1 (6 bases). The CDR3 contains 13 residues. Germline V gives CDR1 WNHNN, CDR2 SYGVQD (reference sequence). With 8 bases removed from V and 8 bases from J, the gap between germline ends came to 16 bases. CDR3 in amino acids: CASGQTGLDEQFF. The CDR3, as DNA: TGCGCCAGCGGACAGACCGGGTTGGATGAGCAGTTCTTC.

This clonotype appeared a few times. The J gene is TRBJ2-1, the V gene TRBV5-6; 10 positions match TRBD2. Germline V lookup: CDR1 SGHDT, CDR2 YYEEEE. With 1 base clipped from V and 6 bases from J, the junction kept 4 bases outside the gene matches. This CDR3 comprises 15 residues. The CDR3 nucleotides are TGTGCCAGCAGCTTGTACAGCGGGGGGGTCAATGAGCAGTTCTTC. Translating it yields CASSLYSGGVNEQFF.

This clonotype was seen a few times. V is TRBV12-3 or TRBV12-4 and J is TRBJ2-7; D gene unclear. CDR3 length: 13 amino acids. V lost 1 base and J 3 bases, leaving 7 bases between the germline ends. The DNA of the CDR3 is TGTGCCAGCAGTTTAGGTAATGGCTACGAGCAGTACTTC. It encodes CASSLGNGYEQYF.

CDR3 loop: CSARDHGLGINEQFF. CDR3 nucleotide sequence: TGCAGTGCTAGAGATCACGGACTAGGAATCAATGAGCAGTTCTTC. The chain is built from TRBV20-1 and TRBJ2-1; 7 bases line up with TRBD2. Looked up from germline, CDR1 is DFQATT and CDR2 is SNEGSKA (reference sequence). Trimming took 0 bases from V and 6 from J; bases not matched to a gene: 8. CDR3 length equals 15 residues.

The count of this clonotype is one. The J gene is TRBJ2-1, the V gene TRBV20-1; a possible D gene is TRBD2 (6 bases). With 5 bases removed from V and 4 bases from J, the gap between germline ends came to 21 bases. The CDR3 spans 16 residues. The V gene's germline CDR1 is DFQATT and CDR2 SNEGSKA (reference sequence). CDR3 protein: CSASSLEERVYNEQFF. The CDR3 region has the DNA TGCAGTGCTTCTTCCTTGGAGGAGCGGGTTTACAATGAGCAGTTCTTC.

The chain joins TRBV12-3 or TRBV12-4 to TRBJ2-5, with D tentatively TRBD2 (6 bases). CDR3 size: 11 residues. Trimming took 4 bases from V and 9 from J, leaving 9 bases between them. Here the CDR3 DNA reads TGTGCCAGCAGTTCGGGACTCCCCCAGTACTTC. Translated: CASSSGLPQYF.

This rearrangement joins TRBV5-5 to TRBJ2-7, with 9 positions matching TRBD1. Germline lookup yields CDR1 SGHKS and CDR2 YYEKEE (reference sequence). After removal of 3 bases from V and 6 bases from J, the junction contained 10 bases not matched to a gene. This CDR3 is 15 amino acids long. CDR3 amino acids: CASSWGTGTMVEQYF. CDR3 bases: TGTGCCAGCAGCTGGGGGACAGGGACTATGGTCGAGCAGTACTTC.

The rearrangement joins TRBV6-5 to TRBJ1-5; TRBD1 is a possible D gene (5 bases). There are 16 residues in the CDR3. The V gene's germline CDR1 is MNHEY and CDR2 SVGAGI. The V gene lost 0 bases and the J gene lost 0 bases, with 9 bases spanning the gap. Here the CDR3 reads CASSYSGGYSNQPQHF. In DNA, the CDR3 is TGTGCCAGCAGTTACTCGGGGGGTTATAGCAATCAGCCCCAGCATTTT.

A few counts support this clonotype. The chain joins TRBV20-1 to TRBJ2-7, with D perhaps matching TRBD1 or TRBD2 (5 bases each). V gave up 4 bases and J gave up 4 bases, with 11 bases separating them. Germline CDR1 and CDR2: DFQATT and SNEGSKA (reference sequence). This CDR3 region has 12 residues. CDR3 nucleotide sequence: TGCAGTGCTATCGAGGGGAAGTACGAGCAGTACTTC. Its protein product is CSAIEGKYEQYF.